This passage covers 22 T cell receptor beta chains from one sample sequenced in a study of blood T cell repertoires in COVID-19. Generated by immunoSEQ multiplex PCR, the TCRdb table keeps only in-frame clones and is missing some. The repertoire has approximately 240,000 clones, approximately 80% of them found once; the top ten carry roughly 1.4%. The specimen was peripheral blood. The receptors originated from a woman in her thirties or forties who had recovered from COVID-19.

This clone was counted between two and nine times. The CDR3 coding sequence is TGTGCCAGCAGTGTACAGGGGGCGAGTAAACCCCTCCACTTT. Encoded protein: CASSVQGASKPLHF. The rearrangement uses TRBV2 and TRBJ1-6, with 9 bases that match TRBD1. This CDR3 contains 14 residues. Germline V lookup: CDR1 SNHLY, CDR2 FYNNEI. Trimming removed 4 bases from V and 12 bases from J; junction bases left unmatched: 7.

This clone was recorded at least ten times. V usage is TRBV6-5 and J usage is TRBJ1-1; 11 bases match TRBD1. Germline CDR1 reads MNHEY; CDR2 reads SVGAGI. CDR3 length: 13 residues. V shed 8 bases, J shed 2 bases, and the junction held 1 base outside the gene matches. The DNA of the CDR3 is TGTGCCAGCGGACAGGGGGCAAACACTGAAGCTTTCTTT. It translates to CASGQGANTEAFF.

As DNA, the CDR3 is TGTGCCAGCAGTGAATTAAGGACAGCGACACACTATGGCTACACCTTC. Protein product: CASSELRTATHYGYTF. The rearrangement links TRBV25-1 to TRBJ1-2; TRBD1 is a possible D gene (6 bases). Trimming removed 1 base at V and 3 bases at J, with 15 bases between. The germline CDR1 and CDR2 sequences are MGHDK and SYGVNS. This CDR3 contains 16 residues.

This clone was seen a handful of times. This chain joins TRBV2 and TRBJ1-5; D unresolved. Trimming removed 7 bases from V and 4 bases from J, with 17 bases in between. The CDR3 loop spans 15 amino acids. Germline assignment: CDR1 SNHLY and CDR2 FYNNEI. Written as DNA, the CDR3 is TGTGCCAGCACTATGGAGACGGGGTCAAATCAGCCCCAGCATTTT. This encodes CASTMETGSNQPQHF.

V usage is TRBV15 and J usage is TRBJ1-5, with a tentative D call TRBD1 (6 bases). Trimming pared 0 bases from V and 6 bases from J, leaving 15 bases between. Germline loops: CDR1 LNHNV, CDR2 YYDKDF (reference sequence). This CDR3 is built from 16 residues. The CDR3 region has the DNA TGTGCCACCAGCAGAGAGATTTCAGGGGTTGGTCAGCCCCAGCATTTT. Its protein product is CATSREISGVGQPQHF.

In DNA, the CDR3 is TGTGCCAGCAGCTTAAGACAGGCCGGGGAGCAGTACTTC. It yields the protein CASSLRQAGEQYF. V is TRBV11-3 and J is TRBJ2-7; TRBD1 might be the D (6 bases). The CDR3 has 13 residues. Germline-derived CDR1 and CDR2 are SGHNT and YENEEA. V gave up 2 bases and J gave up 7 bases, with 12 bases separating them.

Points on this clone: Germline and junction disagree at one end, which may indicate a read error. This chain joins TRBV2 and TRBJ2-1; D gene ambiguous. Germline loops: CDR1 SNHLY, CDR2 FYNNEI. CDR3 length: 15 amino acids. The CDR3 here is CASREDGSSYNEQFF. The CDR3 DNA reads TGTGCCAGCAGAGAAGACGGGTCCTCCTACAATGAGCAGTTCTTC.

The chain has TRBV5-1 and TRBJ2-3; D may be TRBD1 (7 bases). Germline V lookup: CDR1 SGHRS, CDR2 YFSETQ. The CDR3 covers 17 residues. Trimming took 5 bases from V and 0 from J, leaving 19 bases between them. This CDR3 is CASRPIDREDSTDTQYF. DNA of the CDR3: TGCGCCAGCAGACCGATTGACAGGGAGGATAGCACAGATACGCAGTATTTT.

CDR3 sequence: CASSLSWTGASSPLHF. DNA for the CDR3: TGCGCCAGCAGCCTCAGTTGGACAGGGGCTTCCTCACCCCTCCACTTT. The V and J genes are TRBV4-3 and TRBJ1-6; 9 bases agree with TRBD1. Germline loops: CDR1 LGHNA, CDR2 YSLEER. The CDR3 is 16 residues long. The ends lost 4 bases at V and 10 bases at J; junction bases unmatched: 11.

This rearrangement joins TRBV10-2 to TRBJ2-1; TRBD1 matches at 7 bases. The CDR3 is made up of 16 amino acids. The junction had 11 bases not matched to a gene; V was cut back by 6 bases and J by 3 bases. Looked up from germline, CDR1 is WSHSY and CDR2 is SAAADI. CDR3 in DNA: TGCGCCAGCAGCACCCCGAGGGACAGTATCTACAATGAGCAGTTCTTC. The encoded protein is CASSTPRDSIYNEQFF.

The chain combines TRBV29-1 with TRBJ1-3; D is ambiguous. The V end lost 4 bases, the J end lost 0 bases, and 7 bases lay between the germline ends. CDR3 length equals 13 residues. Germline-derived CDR1 and CDR2 are SQVTM and ANQGSEA. As DNA, the CDR3 is TGCAGCGTTGTCCAGTCCTCTGGAAACACCATATATTTT. As protein: CSVVQSSGNTIYF.

V usage is TRBV19 and J usage is TRBJ2-7, with TRBD1 matching over 9 bases. CDR1 and CDR2 (germline): LNHDA, SQIVND (reference sequence). With V trimmed by 3 bases and J by 4 bases, 7 bases remained unmatched. The CDR3 extends over 15 amino acids. The CDR3 nucleotides are TGTGCCAGTAGTATTTGGACAGGGGTAGGATACGAGCAGTACTTC. This codes for CASSIWTGVGYEQYF.

The chain recombines TRBV7-9 with TRBJ2-7; 7 nucleotides align to TRBD1. Trimming at V came to 4 bases and at J to 0 bases, leaving 9 bases not matched to a gene. Germline V CDR1 and CDR2: SEHNR, FQNEAQ (reference sequence). This CDR3 is built from 16 residues. The CDR3 region is CASSSLMGTASYEQYF. The CDR3 DNA follows: TGTGCCAGCAGCTCCTTAATGGGGACAGCCTCCTACGAGCAGTACTTC.

This chain uses TRBV28 with TRBJ2-5, with D perhaps matching TRBD2 (6 bases). The CDR3 length is 15 residues. Germline V gene sequence: CDR1 MDHEN, CDR2 SYDVKM. With 3 bases removed from V and 2 bases from J, the gap between germline ends came to 13 bases. CDR3 residues: CASSFPGRGQETQYF. In DNA, the CDR3 is TGTGCCAGCAGTTTCCCTGGGCGGGGTCAAGAGACCCAGTACTTC.

This clone appeared a few times. V and J are TRBV6-5 and TRBJ1-4, with unresolved D. CDR1 and CDR2 (germline): MNHEY, SVGAGI. The CDR3 extends over 13 amino acids. V dropped 0 bases and J dropped 8 bases, with 7 bases sitting between them. The CDR3 loop is CASSYSGLEKLFF. CDR3 bases: TGTGCCAGCAGTTACTCTGGCTTAGAAAAACTGTTTTTT.

The rearrangement joins TRBV27 to TRBJ2-1; D may be TRBD2 (7 bases). CDR1 MNHEY and CDR2 SMNVEV come from the germline V gene (reference sequence). V lost 5 bases, J lost 13 bases, and 15 bases lay in between. This CDR3 is 12 amino acids long. CDR3 sequence (DNA): TGTGCCAGCAGTCTAGGGGGAGGGTGTCAGTTCTTC. Amino acid sequence: CASSLGGGCQFF.

This clone has a single count. Sequence at one end of the junction differs from germline and may be a read error. The genes are TRBV6-1 and TRBJ2-7; a possible D gene is TRBD1 (6 bases). CDR3 length: 14 amino acids. Germline values: CDR1 MNHNS, CDR2 SASEGT. The CDR3 region is CASSDGAGTRRSTF. The CDR3 coding sequence is TGTGCCAGCAGTGACGGGGCCGGGACACGACGCTCCACTTTC.

The chain's CDR3 is CASKQNYGYTF. DNA of the CDR3: TGTGCCAGCAAACAGAACTATGGCTACACCTTC. The chain carries TRBV12-3 or TRBV12-4 and TRBJ1-2; D uncertain. CDR3 length: 11 amino acids. Deletions cut 7 bases from V and 2 bases from J, with 5 bases between.

V is TRBV7-2 and J is TRBJ1-2, with 10 bases matching TRBD1. The CDR3 contains 15 residues. Losses at the gene ends were 5 bases for V and 5 bases for J; bases not matched to a gene: 8. Germline V gene sequence: CDR1 SGHTA, CDR2 FQGNSA. The CDR3 reads CASSANPGQGYGYTF. For the CDR3, the DNA is TGTGCCAGCAGCGCAAACCCGGGACAGGGGTATGGCTACACCTTC.

J is TRBJ1-2 and V is TRBV3-1 (or the pseudogene TRBV3-2), with 10 positions matching TRBD1. The V segment lost 3 bases and the J segment 8 bases; nucleotides outside the gene matches: 18. The CDR3 contains 18 residues. Germline values: CDR1 LGHDT, CDR2 YNNKEL (reference sequence). The CDR3 coding sequence is TGTGCCAGCAGCCATCTCGATCTACCTCCGGGACAGGGGCCCGGCTACACCTTC. It specifies CASSHLDLPPGQGPGYTF.

The chain has TRBV6-5 and TRBJ1-1; D is uncertain. Trimming shortened V by 4 bases and J by 5 bases, and 14 bases separated the two germline ends. The CDR3 length is 14 residues. Germline CDR1 reads MNHEY; CDR2 reads SVGAGI. The CDR3 sequence is CASSSRLSGTEAFF. DNA of the CDR3: TGTGCCAGCAGTTCTCGCTTAAGCGGGACTGAAGCTTTCTTT.

This clone occurred a few times. This chain joins TRBV6-5 and TRBJ1-1; maybe TRBD1 (6 bases). V lost 6 bases and J lost 1, with 9 bases in between. The CDR3 has 13 residues. Germline V gives CDR1 MNHEY, CDR2 SVGAGI. The CDR3 is CASRRGQNTEAFF. The CDR3 DNA sequence: TGTGCCAGCAGAAGGGGACAGAACACTGAAGCTTTCTTT.